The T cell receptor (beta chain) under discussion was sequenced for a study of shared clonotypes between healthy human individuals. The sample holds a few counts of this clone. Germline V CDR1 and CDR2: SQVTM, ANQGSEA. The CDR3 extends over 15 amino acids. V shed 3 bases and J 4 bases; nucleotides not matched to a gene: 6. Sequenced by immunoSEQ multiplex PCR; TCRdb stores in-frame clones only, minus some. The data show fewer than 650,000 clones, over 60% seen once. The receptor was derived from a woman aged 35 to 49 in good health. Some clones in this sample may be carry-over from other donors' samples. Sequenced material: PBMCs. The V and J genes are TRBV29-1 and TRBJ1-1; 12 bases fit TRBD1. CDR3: CSVEGTGGAVTEAFF. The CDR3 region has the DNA TGCAGCGTTGAGGGGACAGGGGGCGCGGTCACTGAAGCTTTCTTT.